The rows below give T cell receptor beta chains drawn from one sample of a study of human T cells and chemical hapten exposure. TCRdb called the RACE reads again in MiXCR, with one record for every CDR3 protein. This sample yields fewer than 200,000 distinct CDR3 sequences, of which around 30% are seen a single time; under 2.5% belongs to the top ten. Here the sequenced sample was whole blood, taken in connection with sensitization to the hapten diphenylcyclopropenone (DPC). Source of these receptors: a woman between 18 and 30 years old with alopecia areata. Some clones in this sample may be carry-over from other donors' samples. CDR3s include the opening cysteine and the closing phenylalanine or tryptophan. D genes are given only for firm matches. Clone size is shown for a subset of rows, as once, few, many or a class of expanded clone.

TRBV20-1	NA	TRBJ2-1	14	TRBD2	TGCAGTGCCAGGGGTCTAGCGGGGGTCTTTGAGCAGTTCTTC	CSARGLAGVFEQFF
TRBV4-3	NA	TRBJ2-7	15	NA	TGCGCCAGCAGCCAAGATAGGGGATTTTCATACGAGCAGTACTTC	CASSQDRGFSYEQYF
TRBV7-2	many	TRBJ2-7	12	NA	TGTGCCAGCAGCGCGAACAGCTACGAGCAGTACTTC	CASSANSYEQYF
TRBV20-1	many	TRBJ2-5	16	TRBD2	TGCAGTGCAACGACTAGCGGGGGGTCCTACCAAGAGACCCAGTACTTC	CSATTSGGSYQETQYF
TRBV7-9	NA	TRBJ2-3	15	TRBD1	TGTGCCAGCAGCCACCGGGACAGGGGCGCAGATACGCAGTATTTT	CASSHRDRGADTQYF
TRBV2	NA	TRBJ1-1	13	NA	TGTGCCAGCAGCGCGGACAGGAACACTGAAGCTTTCTTT	CASSADRNTEAFF
TRBV12-5	NA	TRBJ1-1	15	TRBD1	TGTGCTAGTGGTTCGGGACAGGGGTCGAACACTGAAGCTTTCTTT	CASGSGQGSNTEAFF
TRBV20-1	many	TRBJ1-1	15	NA	TGCAGTGCTAGTGACGCGAGGGGATGGAACACTGAAGCTTTCTTT	CSASDARGWNTEAFF
TRBV7-3	few	TRBJ2-3	16	TRBD2	TGTGCCAGCAGCCTAAGACCTAGCGGGAGCACAGATACGCAGTATTTT	CASSLRPSGSTDTQYF
TRBV10-3	NA	TRBJ1-1	12	TRBD1	TGTGCCATCAGTGGACAGGGCGCTGAAGCTTTCTTT	CAISGQGAEAFF
TRBV5-1	NA	TRBJ1-6	13	NA	TGCGCCAGCCACAGGGATCTAGGGTCACCCCTCCACTTT	CASHRDLGSPLHF
TRBV4-3	few	TRBJ2-7	16	TRBD1	TGCGCCAGCAGCCAAGATTACAGGGGCTTCCAAAGGGAGCAGTACTTC	CASSQDYRGFQREQYF
TRBV30	NA	TRBJ2-3	13	NA	TGTGCCAGGATTCCTCGGGTCACAGATACGCAGTATTTT	CARIPRVTDTQYF
TRBV2	few	TRBJ2-5	15	NA	TGTGCCAGCAGTGTATTCTCGGGCGGCCAAGAGACCCAGTACTTC	CASSVFSGGQETQYF
TRBV18	few	TRBJ2-5	14	NA	TGTGCCAGCTCACCAGGGGCAGCGCAAGAGACCCAGTACTTC	CASSPGAAQETQYF
TRBV7-9	NA	TRBJ1-2	16	NA	TGTGCCAGCAGCCCCGGGACACCCGGATCTGTCTATGGCTACACCTTC	CASSPGTPGSVYGYTF
TRBV20-1	few	TRBJ1-4	15	NA	TGCAGTGCTAGAGATCAAGGGGGAGCGAATGAAAAACTGTTTTTT	CSARDQGGANEKLFF
TRBV5-1	NA	TRBJ2-1	14	TRBD1	TGCGCCAGCAGTCCGGACAGGGGTGGCAATGAGCAGTTCTTC	CASSPDRGGNEQFF
TRBV20-1	once	TRBJ2-2	14	TRBD2	TGCAGTGCTAGACGGACTAGCGTCACCGGGGAGCTGTTTTTT	CSARRTSVTGELFF
TRBV10-2	NA	TRBJ2-1	15	TRBD1	TGCGCCAGTTCCTTACCGGGACAGGGACACAATGAGCAGTTCTTC	CASSLPGQGHNEQFF
TRBV11-2	NA	TRBJ2-7	15	TRBD1	TGTGCCAGCAGCGTTAGCTCGGACAGGGGGCGCGAGCAGTACTTC	CASSVSSDRGREQYF
TRBV29-1	NA	TRBJ1-4	12	TRBD1	TGCAGCGTCGGACAGGCCAATGAAAAACTGTTTTTT	CSVGQANEKLFF
TRBV4-1	NA	TRBJ1-4	13	NA	TGCGCCAGCAGTCTCCGAAGTAATGAAAAACTGTTTTTT	CASSLRSNEKLFF
TRBV7-3	few	TRBJ1-1	13	TRBD1	TGTGCCAGCAGCTTAAAAGGACAGGGGGAAGCTTTCTTT	CASSLKGQGEAFF